This passage covers 14 T cell receptor beta chains from one sample sequenced in a study of blood T cells in healthy people across ages. Then a second PCR, running about 7 to 11 cycles, was carried out with a sample-barcoded 5' primer and a J-beta primer mix. Each CDR3 protein is one row after TCRdb ran MiXCR on the 5' RACE reads. In the table there are about 680,000 distinct CDR3 sequences, around 48% of which are singletons. What was sequenced was blood. The receptors stem from a woman aged 60-70 years in good health.

CDR3 DNA: TGTGCCAGCAGCGTAGCTCACCAGACTAACTATGGCTACACCTTC. It specifies CASSVAHQTNYGYTF. V is TRBV9 and J is TRBJ1-2; D is unclear. Trimming left V 0 bases short and J 0 bases short, with 9 bases between. Per germline, CDR1 SGDLS and CDR2 YYNGEE. The CDR3 spans 15 residues.

The V gene is TRBV4-3, the J gene TRBJ2-7, with 9 bases matching TRBD2. V lost 5 bases, J lost 7 bases, and 9 bases stayed unmatched. The CDR3 is made up of 14 amino acids. Germline loops: CDR1 LGHNA, CDR2 YSLEER. CDR3 in DNA: TGCGCCAGCAGCGTTAGCGGGAGCTACGATGAGCAGTACTTC. Protein: CASSVSGSYDEQYF.

The chain couples TRBV20-1 to TRBJ2-1; the D gene is possibly TRBD1 (5 bases). CDR1 is DFQATT, CDR2 SNEGSKA, per germline (reference sequence). The V gene lost 5 bases and the J gene lost 1 base, with 15 bases spanning the gap. CDR3 length: 15 residues. CDR3 region: CSALLHRSSYNEQFF. CDR3 nucleotides: TGCAGTGCTCTCCTCCACAGGTCTTCCTACAATGAGCAGTTCTTC.

The chain carries TRBV5-1 and TRBJ2-6, with D possibly matching TRBD1 (6 bases). Deletions cut 3 bases from V and 4 bases from J, with 14 bases between. Per germline, CDR1 SGHRS and CDR2 YFSETQ. The CDR3 length is 16 residues. The chain's CDR3 is CASSSFSGAGANVLTF. The CDR3 bases are TGCGCCAGCAGCTCTTTTTCAGGGGCCGGGGCCAACGTCCTGACTTTC.

This clonotype has only a few counts. The CDR3 region is CATSDSTDTQYF. CDR3 DNA: TGCGCCACGTCGGATAGCACAGATACGCAGTATTTT. The chain carries TRBV5-1 and TRBJ2-3; no clear D gene. This CDR3 is 12 amino acids long. Between the trimmed V and J ends, which lost 9 bases and 0 bases, there was a span of 8 bases. CDR1 is SGHRS, CDR2 YFSETQ, per germline. Using reference TRBV5-1 and TRBJ2-3 for the parts outside the CDR3, the full variable domain is KAGVTQTPRYLIKTRGQQVTLSCSPISGHRSVSWYQQTPGQGLQFLFEYFSETQRNKGNFPGRFSGRQFSNSRSEMNVSTLELGDSALYLCATSDSTDTQYFGPGTRLTVL.

V usage is TRBV7-2 and J usage is TRBJ2-1; 7 bases match TRBD1. Germline assignment: CDR1 SGHTA and CDR2 FQGNSA. This CDR3 is 14 amino acids long. V was pared by 3 bases and J by 3 bases, with 2 bases of the junction left unmatched. CDR3 protein: CASSLRDSYNEQFF. DNA of the CDR3: TGTGCCAGCAGCTTGAGGGACAGCTACAATGAGCAGTTCTTC.

V and J are TRBV27 and TRBJ1-6; 8 positions match TRBD1. This CDR3 spans 18 amino acids. Germline V gene lookup returns CDR1 MNHEY and CDR2 SMNVEV (reference sequence). Trimming cost V 5 bases and J 0 bases; bases outside gene matches: 9. The CDR3 protein is CASSPGTGQSSYNSPLHF. CDR3 nucleotides: TGTGCCAGCAGTCCCGGGACAGGCCAGAGCTCCTATAATTCACCCCTCCACTTT.

The rearrangement links TRBV9 to TRBJ2-3; 9 bases align to TRBD2. V was clipped by 4 bases and J by 4 bases; unmatched bases: 7. Germline CDR1 and CDR2: SGDLS and YYNGEE. The CDR3 is 15 residues long. DNA of the CDR3: TGTGCCAGCAGCCGTAGCGGGAGTGGCTCAGATACGCAGTATTTT. Its protein is CASSRSGSGSDTQYF.

This clonotype was detected a few times. This rearrangement joins TRBV12-3 or TRBV12-4 to TRBJ2-7; D may be TRBD1 (6 bases). The germline V and J ends were trimmed by 2 bases and 2 bases, with 10 bases remaining between them. The CDR3 runs 14 residues. The CDR3 nucleotides read TGTGCCAGCAGTTTACGGGACACGACCTACGAGCAGTACTTC. Translated, it gives CASSLRDTTYEQYF.

The V gene is TRBV3-1, the J gene TRBJ1-2, with D tentatively TRBD1 (6 bases). Germline V CDR1 and CDR2: LGHDT, YNNKEL (reference sequence). CDR3 length: 17 residues. With 0 bases removed from V and 1 base from J, the gap between germline ends came to 15 bases. The CDR3, as DNA: TGTGCCAGCAGCCAAGAAACCGGACCACAGGGTAACTATGGCTACACCTTC. Its translation: CASSQETGPQGNYGYTF. The full variable domain, completed using reference TRBV3-1 and TRBJ1-2, is DTAVSQTPKYLVTQMGNDKSIKCEQNLGHDTMYWYKQDSKKFLKIMFSYNNKELIINETVPNRFSPKSPDKAHLNLHINSLELGDSAVYFCASSQETGPQGNYGYTFGSGTRLTVV.

This clonotype was seen at least ten times. One end of the junction varies from germline; a read error may be responsible. The chain is built from TRBV29-1 and TRBJ2-3; 12 positions agree with TRBD1. The CDR3 contains 15 residues. Per germline, CDR1 SQVTM and CDR2 ANQGSEA. The CDR3 here is CSVETGTGGTDTQYF. CDR3 sequence (DNA): TGCAGCGTTGAAACCGGGACAGGGGGCACGGATACGCAGTATTTT.

V gene TRBV7-6 combines with J gene TRBJ2-7; no clear D. The V end lost 7 bases, the J end lost 3 bases, and 16 bases lay between the germline ends. Germline V gene sequence: CDR1 SGHVS, CDR2 FNYEAQ. The CDR3 loop spans 14 amino acids. Here the CDR3 reads CASTKSDAGYEQYF. In DNA, the CDR3 is TGTGCCAGCACCAAATCCGACGCAGGCTACGAGCAGTACTTC.

This clonotype has more than one count but fewer than ten. This chain links TRBV28 with TRBJ1-2, with 8 bases matching TRBD1. V lost 6 bases and J lost 4; bases outside the gene matches: 10. This CDR3 is built from 15 residues. CDR1 MDHEN and CDR2 SYDVKM come from the germline V gene. The DNA of the CDR3 is TGTGCCAGCAGATCTGGACAGGGTGCCCTCTATGGCTACACCTTC. Protein: CASRSGQGALYGYTF.

Turning to this clonotype: One junction end does not reproduce the germline sequence, and a read error may be involved. V and J are TRBV9 and TRBJ2-5; D possibly corresponds to TRBD2 (6 bases). Per the germline V gene, CDR1 is SGDLS and CDR2 is YYNGEE. The length of the CDR3 is 15 residues. For the CDR3, the DNA is TGTGCCAGCAGCACTCTTGCGGGGATCCAAGTGACCCAGTACTTC. Its translation: CASSTLAGIQVTQYF.